These 29 T cell receptor beta chains were sequenced from one sample in a study of blood T cell repertoires in COVID-19. Some clones are missing from TCRdb's copy, which holds only in-frame ones; the method was immunoSEQ multiplex PCR. The data show 41,000 or so clones, with about 90% seen just once and 3.5% to 4.5% held by the top ten. The source material was peripheral blood. Receptors were obtained from a man aged 60 to 69 with acute or convalescent COVID-19.

The chain carries TRBV6-2 or TRBV6-3 and TRBJ1-2; TRBD1 matches 7 bases. CDR3 length: 15 residues. Per germline, CDR1 MNHEY and CDR2 SVGEGT. With 4 bases clipped from V and 3 bases from J, the junction kept 8 bases outside the gene matches. The DNA for the CDR3 is TGTGCCAGCAGTTCTCCTAACAGGGGTGACTATGGCTACACCTTC. The encoded protein is CASSSPNRGDYGYTF.

V is TRBV15 and J is TRBJ2-5; 9 bases map to TRBD1. Germline CDR1 LNHNV, CDR2 YYDKDF (reference sequence). CDR3 size: 16 residues. The ends lost 0 bases at V and 5 bases at J; junction bases unmatched: 7. The CDR3 here is CATSREGTGWGETQYF. In nucleotides, the CDR3 is TGTGCCACCAGCAGAGAGGGGACAGGGTGGGGGGAGACCCAGTACTTC.

The chain employs TRBV5-5 and TRBJ2-3; D not resolved. The CDR3 runs to 15 residues. The V end was cut by 1 base, the J end by 3 bases, with 12 bases between. Per the germline V gene, CDR1 is SGHKS and CDR2 is YYEKEE (reference sequence). The CDR3 loop reads CASSLLASLTDTQYF. Here the CDR3 DNA reads TGTGCCAGCAGCTTGTTAGCTAGTTTGACAGATACGCAGTATTTT.

This rearrangement joins TRBV12-5 to TRBJ2-7; the match to TRBD2 covers 7 bases. The CDR3 covers 15 residues. J gave up 2 bases and V 6 bases, and 10 bases lay outside the gene matches. The V gene's germline CDR1 is LGHNT and CDR2 FRNRAP. The CDR3 coding sequence is TGTGCTAGTGGCCTCTCGGGGCGGGGGACCTACGAGCAGTACTTC. This translates into CASGLSGRGTYEQYF.

The CDR3 nucleotides are TGTGCCAGTCAGGGGAGGGTTCTAAACTATGGCTACACCTTC. Protein: CASQGRVLNYGYTF. The V and J genes are TRBV19 and TRBJ1-2; the D gene is possibly TRBD1 (6 bases). Germline lookup yields CDR1 LNHDA and CDR2 SQIVND (reference sequence). V was cut by 8 bases and J by 2 bases, with 15 bases left in between. This CDR3 has 14 residues.

Only one count was recorded for this clone. The V and J genes are TRBV5-4 and TRBJ1-1; D gene unclear. Germline loops: CDR1 SGHNT, CDR2 YYREEE (reference sequence). Deletions cut 0 bases from V and 1 base from J, with 7 bases between. The CDR3 runs to 14 residues. The CDR3 is CASSLAMRNTEAFF. In DNA, the CDR3 is TGTGCCAGCAGCTTGGCCATGAGGAACACTGAAGCTTTCTTT.

Of note for this clone: Distinct nucleotide sequences in the sample also encode this CDR3. This chain links TRBV5-4 with TRBJ2-6; D not certain. V dropped 0 bases and J dropped 1 base, with 5 bases sitting between them. Germline V gene data show CDR1 as SGHNT and CDR2 as YYREEE (reference sequence). This CDR3 has 15 amino acids. In nucleotides, the CDR3 is TGTGCCAGCAGCTTGGACGGGTCTGGGGCCAACGTCCTGACTTTC. Translated, it gives CASSLDGSGANVLTF.

This clone was detected once. CDR3 coding DNA: TGTGCCAGCTCACCCGACATTGAGAACACTGAAGCTTTCTTT. It codes for CASSPDIENTEAFF. V and J are TRBV18 and TRBJ1-1; D is unclear. This CDR3 region has 14 residues. V was trimmed by 3 bases and J by 1 base, leaving 9 bases between them. Germline CDR1 and CDR2: KGHSH and LQKENI. Combining the CDR3 with reference TRBV18 and TRBJ1-1 gives the whole variable domain NAGVMQNPRHLVRRRGQEARLRCSPMKGHSHVYWYRQLPEEGLKFMVYLQKENIIDESGMPKERFSAEFPKEGPSILRIQQVVRGDSAAYFCASSPDIENTEAFFGQGTRLTVV.

The genes are TRBV6-2 or TRBV6-3 and TRBJ2-5, with a weak D call TRBD1 (6 bases). V dropped 0 bases and J dropped 3 bases, with 11 bases sitting between them. Germline V gene data show CDR1 as MNHEY and CDR2 as SVGEGT. This CDR3 has 15 residues. As DNA, the CDR3 is TGTGCCAGCAGTTACTCGATAGGGGGTAAAGAGACCCAGTACTTC. Residues: CASSYSIGGKETQYF.

The V and J genes are TRBV6-2 or TRBV6-3 and TRBJ2-2, with 12 bases aligning to TRBD2. The germline V gene has CDR1 MNHEY and CDR2 SVGEGT. The CDR3 consists of 17 residues. J lost 3 bases, V lost 5 bases, and 7 bases had no gene match. The CDR3 spells CASSIGLAGMDTGELFF. The CDR3 nucleotides are TGTGCCAGCAGTATCGGACTAGCGGGGATGGACACCGGGGAGCTGTTTTTT.

J is TRBJ2-7 and V is TRBV7-9; TRBD2 matches at 7 bases. V trimming: 5 bases; J trimming: 5 bases; junction bases outside the gene matches: 12. This CDR3 spans 15 amino acids. The germline V gene has CDR1 SEHNR and CDR2 FQNEAQ (reference sequence). The CDR3 DNA reads TGTGCCAGCAGCCGGGGAGGGCAGGGACTCCACGAGCAGTACTTC. As protein: CASSRGGQGLHEQYF.

J is TRBJ2-5 and V is TRBV5-1; 12 bases map to TRBD2. CDR3 length equals 15 residues. The germline gives CDR1 SGHRS, CDR2 YFSETQ. Losses at the gene ends were 4 bases for V and 9 bases for J; bases not matched to a gene: 10. The CDR3 here is CASSQRTSGESAQYF. The CDR3 coding sequence is TGCGCCAGCAGCCAACGGACTAGCGGGGAGTCGGCCCAGTACTTC.

This chain joins TRBV15 and TRBJ1-1; maybe TRBD1 (5 bases). CDR3 size: 16 residues. Germline V gene lookup returns CDR1 LNHNV and CDR2 YYDKDF (reference sequence). The V end lost 0 bases, the J end lost 1 base, and 12 bases lay between the germline ends. CDR3 amino acids: CATSRDGGNRNTEAFF. The DNA for the CDR3 is TGTGCCACCAGCAGAGATGGGGGGAACAGGAACACTGAAGCTTTCTTT.

The J gene is TRBJ2-1, the V gene TRBV11-2, with a weak D call TRBD2 (6 bases). Germline V CDR1 and CDR2: SGHAT, FQNNGV. CDR3 size: 17 residues. Trimming pared 5 bases from V and 0 bases from J, leaving 17 bases between. The DNA of the CDR3 is TGTGCCAGCAGCCAAGTCGCGGGGAAAAGCTCCTACAATGAGCAGTTCTTC. Encoded protein: CASSQVAGKSSYNEQFF.

The chain couples TRBV5-4 to TRBJ1-3, with a weak D call TRBD1 (6 bases). CDR3 length: 15 residues. Germline lookup yields CDR1 SGHNT and CDR2 YYREEE (reference sequence). V shed 4 bases and J shed 1 base, with 12 bases lying between them. The CDR3, as DNA: TGTGCCAGCAGCACCGGGACATCTTCTGGAAACACCATATATTTT. This translates into CASSTGTSSGNTIYF.

The chain is built from TRBV4-1 and TRBJ2-4; D might be TRBD2 (6 bases). This CDR3 is built from 19 residues. Between the trimmed V and J ends, which lost 1 base and 0 bases, there was a span of 19 bases. The germline V gene has CDR1 MGHRA and CDR2 YSYEKL. The DNA for the CDR3 is TGCGCCAGCAGCCAAGGAGCCGTGCGGGGCTCCCTAGCCAAAAACATTCAGTACTTC. The encoded protein is CASSQGAVRGSLAKNIQYF.

The rearrangement joins TRBV11-2 to TRBJ2-6; no clear D. This CDR3 spans 14 amino acids. The germline CDR1 and CDR2 sequences are SGHAT and FQNNGV. V was trimmed by 3 bases and J by 1 base, leaving 4 bases between them. This CDR3 is CASSLESGANVLTF. The CDR3 nucleotides read TGTGCCAGCAGCTTGGAGTCTGGGGCCAACGTCCTGACTTTC.

The chain links TRBV5-4 to TRBJ2-3; 10 positions agree with TRBD2. Germline CDR1 reads SGHNT; CDR2 reads YYREEE (reference sequence). V was pared by 4 bases and J by 2 bases, with 7 bases of the junction left unmatched. The CDR3 contains 16 residues. The CDR3 coding sequence is TGTGCCAGCAGCCTCTATAGCGGGGGGCTCACAGATACGCAGTATTTT. It yields the protein CASSLYSGGLTDTQYF.

CDR3 nucleotides: TGTGCCAGCAGCCGGGACGGACAGGTGGGTCCCTACGAGCAGTACTTC. It specifies CASSRDGQVGPYEQYF. The chain has TRBV7-9 and TRBJ2-7; 7 nucleotides line up with TRBD1. With V trimmed by 5 bases and J by 2 bases, 12 bases remained unmatched. This CDR3 contains 16 residues. Germline CDR1 reads SEHNR; CDR2 reads FQNEAQ (reference sequence).

The chain joins TRBV4-1 to TRBJ2-2, with D perhaps TRBD2 (6 bases). V lost 3 bases to trimming and J lost 6 bases, with 11 bases between them. Germline CDR1 is MGHRA and CDR2 is YSYEKL. This CDR3 has 14 residues. In DNA form, the CDR3 reads TGCGCCAGCAGCCAGACCTGGAGGGCCGGGGAGCTGTTTTTT. Protein sequence: CASSQTWRAGELFF.

This chain links TRBV30 with TRBJ1-4; D might be TRBD1 (5 bases). The CDR3 consists of 13 residues. With 2 bases removed from V and 5 bases from J, the gap between germline ends came to 9 bases. Germline loops: CDR1 GTSNPN, CDR2 SVGIG (reference sequence). CDR3 nucleotides: TGTGCCTGGAGTAGACAGCACAATGAAAAACTGTTTTTT. Amino acids: CAWSRQHNEKLFF. Filled out from reference TRBV30 and TRBJ1-4, the complete variable domain reads SQTIHQWPATLVQPVGSPLSLECTVEGTSNPNLYWYRQAAGRGLQLLFYSVGIGQISSEVPQNLSASRPQDRQFILSSKKLLLSDSGFYLCAWSRQHNEKLFFGSGTQLSVL.

The rearrangement joins TRBV6-1 to TRBJ1-4, with a weak D call TRBD1 (6 bases). The ends were cut back, 2 bases at V and 8 bases at J, with 15 bases in the middle. Germline V gene lookup returns CDR1 MNHNS and CDR2 SASEGT. The CDR3 sequence is 15 residues long. CDR3 nucleotides: TGTGCCAGCAGTGAATTCCAGGGGTCGGGAGAAAAACTGTTTTTT. Translating gives CASSEFQGSGEKLFF.

This clone was observed a single time. The chain uses TRBV7-2 and TRBJ2-2; TRBD2 matches at 10 bases. Trimming cost V 5 bases and J 6 bases; bases outside gene matches: 12. CDR1 is SGHTA, CDR2 FQGNSA, per germline. The CDR3 runs to 17 residues. The DNA of the CDR3 is TGTGCCAGCAGCCCGCGGACTAGCGGAACTTACGCCGGGGAGCTGTTTTTT. Translated: CASSPRTSGTYAGELFF.

The CDR3 DNA reads as TGCGCCAGCAGCGGGACAGTTACAGATACGCAGTATTTT. It specifies CASSGTVTDTQYF. J is TRBJ2-3 and V is TRBV5-1, with TRBD1 identical over 7 bases. CDR3 length: 13 residues. Trimming removed 4 bases from V and 3 bases from J; junction bases left unmatched: 2. The germline V gene encodes CDR1 SGHRS and CDR2 YFSETQ. Together with reference TRBV5-1 and TRBJ2-3, the CDR3 gives the full variable domain: KAGVTQTPRYLIKTRGQQVTLSCSPISGHRSVSWYQQTPGQGLQFLFEYFSETQRNKGNFPGRFSGRQFSNSRSEMNVSTLELGDSALYLCASSGTVTDTQYFGPGTRLTVL.

The V gene is TRBV28, the J gene TRBJ2-1; 8 bases agree with TRBD2. V trimming: 2 bases; J trimming: 6 bases; junction bases outside the gene matches: 6. Germline V gives CDR1 MDHEN, CDR2 SYDVKM. CDR3 size: 15 residues. CDR3 nucleotide sequence: TGTGCCAGCAGTTTAGTTAGCGGGGAGAGCAATGAGCAGTTCTTC. This translates into CASSLVSGESNEQFF.

V gene TRBV4-3 combines with J gene TRBJ2-3; 7 nucleotides align to TRBD1. V was pared by 4 bases and J by 4 bases, with 11 bases of the junction left unmatched. The germline gives CDR1 LGHNA, CDR2 YSLEER. The CDR3 contains 16 residues. The CDR3 coding sequence is TGCGCCAGCAGCCCATCAGGGGGACCGATCCCAGATACGCAGTATTTT. It codes for CASSPSGGPIPDTQYF.

The chain combines TRBV24-1 with TRBJ1-5, with a tentative D call TRBD1 (5 bases). Trimming shortened V by 5 bases and J by 6 bases, and 10 bases separated the two germline ends. Germline CDR1 and CDR2: KGHDR and SFDVKD. This CDR3 contains 13 residues. DNA of the CDR3: TGTGCCACCAGTGGCCAGGGCATTCAGCCCCAGCATTTT. Protein sequence: CATSGQGIQPQHF.

This chain links TRBV6-2 or TRBV6-3 with TRBJ1-5; possible D gene TRBD1, 6 bases. Germline CDR1 reads MNHEY; CDR2 reads SVGEGT. V was clipped by 0 bases and J by 8 bases, with 8 bases between them. The CDR3 extends over 13 amino acids. CDR3: CASSYSGGKPQHF. CDR3 DNA: TGTGCCAGCAGTTACTCTGGGGGCAAGCCCCAGCATTTT.

The chain uses TRBV18 and TRBJ1-5; the match to TRBD1 covers 7 bases. Per the germline V gene, CDR1 is KGHSH and CDR2 is LQKENI. With V trimmed by 0 bases and J by 0 bases, 2 bases remained unmatched. There are 16 residues in the CDR3. CDR3 coding DNA: TGTGCCAGCTCACCACCGACAGGGCTTAGCAATCAGCCCCAGCATTTT. Translated, it gives CASSPPTGLSNQPQHF.